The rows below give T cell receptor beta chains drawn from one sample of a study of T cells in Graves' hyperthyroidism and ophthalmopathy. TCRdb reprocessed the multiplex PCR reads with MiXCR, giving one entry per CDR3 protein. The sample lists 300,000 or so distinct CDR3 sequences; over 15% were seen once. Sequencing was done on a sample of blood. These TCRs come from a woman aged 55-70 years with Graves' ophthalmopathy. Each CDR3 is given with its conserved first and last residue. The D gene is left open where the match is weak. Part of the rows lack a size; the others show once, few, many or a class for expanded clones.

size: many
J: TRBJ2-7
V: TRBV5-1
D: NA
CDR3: CASSSNPGSPNEQYF
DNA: TGCGCCAGCAGCTCAAACCCTGGATCCCCTAACGAGCAGTACTTC

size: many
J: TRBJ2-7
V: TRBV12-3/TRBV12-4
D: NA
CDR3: CASSSDGYEQYF
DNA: TGTGCCAGCAGCTCGGACGGATACGAGCAGTACTTC

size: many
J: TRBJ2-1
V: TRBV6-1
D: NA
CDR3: CASSEALRWSSYNEQFF
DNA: TGTGCCAGCAGTGAAGCGCTTAGGTGGAGCTCCTACAATGAGCAGTTCTTC

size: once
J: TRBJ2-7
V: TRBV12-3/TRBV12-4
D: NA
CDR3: CASSKNRGFHYEQYF
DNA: TGTGCCAGCAGTAAGAACCGGGGGTTTCATTACGAGCAGTACTTC

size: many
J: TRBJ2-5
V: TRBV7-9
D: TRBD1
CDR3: CASSLLQGGIVETQYF
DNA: TGTGCCAGCAGCTTATTACAGGGGGGAATTGTGGAGACCCAGTACTTC

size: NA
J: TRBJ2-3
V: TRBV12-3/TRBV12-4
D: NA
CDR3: CASGGTASADTQYF
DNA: TGTGCCAGCGGCGGGACCGCTTCGGCAGATACGCAGTATTTT

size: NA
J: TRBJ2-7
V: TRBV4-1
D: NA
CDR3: CASKGTGSYEQYF
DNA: TGCGCCAGCAAAGGGACGGGCTCCTACGAGCAGTACTTC

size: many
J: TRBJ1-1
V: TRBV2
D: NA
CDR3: CASSEAPFTGSNTEAFF
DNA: TGTGCCAGCAGTGAAGCCCCCTTTACAGGGTCGAACACTGAAGCTTTCTTT

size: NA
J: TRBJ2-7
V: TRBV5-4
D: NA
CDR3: CASSSENSYEQYF
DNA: TGTGCCAGCAGCTCCGAAAACTCCTACGAGCAGTACTTC

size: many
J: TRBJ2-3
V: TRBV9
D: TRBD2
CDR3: CASTRGGVSTDTQYF
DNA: TGTGCCAGCACCCGGGGGGGGGTCAGCACAGATACGCAGTATTTT

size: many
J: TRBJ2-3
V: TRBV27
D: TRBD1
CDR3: CASSWTGADTQYF
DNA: TGTGCCAGCAGTTGGACAGGGGCAGATACGCAGTATTTT

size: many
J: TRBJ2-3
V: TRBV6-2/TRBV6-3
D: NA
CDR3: CASSYDTSGATQYF
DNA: TGTGCCAGCAGTTACGATACTAGTGGCGCGACGCAGTATTTT

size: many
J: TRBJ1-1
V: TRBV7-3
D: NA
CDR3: CASSFDMNTEAFF
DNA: TGTGCCAGCAGCTTCGACATGAACACTGAAGCTTTCTTT

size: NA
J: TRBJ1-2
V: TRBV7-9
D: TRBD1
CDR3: CASSPVGQVYGYTF
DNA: TGTGCCAGCAGCCCAGTGGGACAGGTGTATGGCTACACCTTC

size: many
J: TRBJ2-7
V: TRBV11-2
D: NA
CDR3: CASSFSLWEDEQYF
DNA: TGTGCCAGCAGCTTTTCTCTATGGGAGGACGAGCAGTACTTC